The clone carrying this TCR beta chain was counted between two and nine times. The sample has other DNA sequences that encode this CDR3 too. This record belongs to a study of beta chain features in type 1 diabetes. In the study overall: Examination of sorted cells across all samples involved about 99 million cells.

The authors reverse transcribed all of the isolated RNA, so sequencing captured expressed TCRB transcripts. Produced via immunoSEQ multiplex PCR; TCRdb's table is partial and in-frame only. The sample consists of 900,000 or so clones, about a sixth of them appearing once. Input material: naive CD4+ T cells from blood. This sequence originates from a woman aged 18-35 years in good health.

In nucleotides, the CDR3 is TGTGCCAGCAGTTTGGGGGGAGCTAACTACAATGAGCAGTTCTTC. Amino acids: CASSLGGANYNEQFF. The V gene is TRBV28, the J gene TRBJ2-1, with D possibly being TRBD2 (6 bases). CDR3 length equals 15 residues. Trimming pared 3 bases from V and 3 bases from J, leaving 12 bases between. Germline V gene lookup returns CDR1 MDHEN and CDR2 SYDVKM.